A single sample is the source of the 12 T cell receptor beta chains below, sequenced in a study of immune heterogeneity within non-small cell lung tumors. A first 10-cycle multiplex round used 32 V-gene and 13 J-gene primers on TCR beta CDR3. One entry per CDR3 protein results from TCRdb running MiXCR on the multiplex PCR reads. The sample carries 3,100 or so distinct CDR3 sequences, about 17% recorded once. Bulk tumor genomic DNA (approximately 600 ng per sample) served as template. Multiple biopsies spaced far apart were taken from each primary tumor during surgery. Patients underwent curative surgery for non-small cell lung cancer (untreated and newly diagnosed). Sequencing was done on a sample of lung tumor tissue. The receptors stem from a man between 45 and 60 years old with non-small cell lung cancer.

By its share, this clonotype is medium-sized. V and J are TRBV30 and TRBJ2-3, with TRBD2 matching over 9 bases. This CDR3 has 15 amino acids. Germline values: CDR1 GTSNPN, CDR2 SVGIG (reference sequence). V was clipped by 5 bases and J by 2 bases; unmatched bases: 8. The CDR3 DNA follows: TGTGCCTGGGACATTAGCGGGAGATCCACAGATACGCAGTATTTT. Encoded protein: CAWDISGRSTDTQYF. Full variable domain (rest looked up from reference TRBV30 and TRBJ2-3): SQTIHQWPATLVQPVGSPLSLECTVEGTSNPNLYWYRQAAGRGLQLLFYSVGIGQISSEVPQNLSASRPQDRQFILSSKKLLLSDSGFYLCAWDISGRSTDTQYFGPGTRLTVL.

This sequence joins TRBV6-2 or TRBV6-3 and TRBJ2-3; D assignment may be TRBD1 or TRBD2 (5 bases each). The length of the CDR3 is 13 residues. The germline V and J ends were trimmed by 0 bases and 5 bases, with 6 bases remaining between them. Germline V lookup: CDR1 MNHEY, CDR2 SVGEGT. The CDR3: CASSYSGGDTQYF. DNA of the CDR3: TGTGCCAGCAGTTACTCTGGGGGAGATACGCAGTATTTT.

This clonotype occurred many times. The V gene is TRBV4-2, the J gene TRBJ2-3, with D perhaps matching TRBD2 (5 bases). This CDR3 is built from 15 residues. CDR1 is LGHNA, CDR2 YNFKEQ, per germline. With 0 bases removed from V and 5 bases from J, the gap between germline ends came to 12 bases. For the CDR3, the DNA is TGTGCCAGCAGCCAAGATGGTAAGCGGCTAGATACGCAGTATTTT. It encodes CASSQDGKRLDTQYF.

This clonotype was detected ten times or more. The CDR3 nucleotides read TGTGCCAGCAGCTTAGGACTAGCGGGTTCCAATGAGCAGTTCTTC. Amino acid sequence: CASSLGLAGSNEQFF. This chain uses TRBV11-3 with TRBJ2-1, with 10 bases lining up with TRBD2. Looked up from germline, CDR1 is SGHNT and CDR2 is YENEEA. There are 15 residues in the CDR3. The junction had 3 bases not matched to a gene; V was cut back by 1 base and J by 6 bases.

This clonotype counts as medium-sized. V and J are TRBV10-2 and TRBJ2-7; 10 positions match TRBD1. This CDR3 spans 14 amino acids. Trimming cost V 7 bases and J 3 bases; bases outside gene matches: 6. Germline V gene data show CDR1 as WSHSY and CDR2 as SAAADI. CDR3: CASTLDRGLYEQYF. CDR3 nucleotide sequence: TGCGCCAGCACCCTAGACAGGGGGCTCTACGAGCAGTACTTC.

This clonotype ranks as large. The genes are TRBV28 and TRBJ2-7; 8 nucleotides line up with TRBD1. V lost 10 bases and J lost 1; bases outside the gene matches: 9. Germline V lookup: CDR1 MDHEN, CDR2 SYDVKM. This CDR3 has 14 residues. The CDR3 loop is CATGRTGSSYEQYF. The DNA of the CDR3 is TGTGCCACCGGTAGGACAGGGAGTTCCTACGAGCAGTACTTC.

The rearrangement uses TRBV6-2 or TRBV6-3 and TRBJ2-1; 13 nucleotides align to TRBD2. Looked up from germline, CDR1 is MNHEY and CDR2 is SVGEGT. The V segment lost 2 bases and the J segment 4 bases; nucleotides outside the gene matches: 5. This CDR3 has 17 residues. DNA of the CDR3: TGTGCCAGCAGTTACGTCAGGACTAGCGGGAGTTACAATGAGCAGTTCTTC. Translating it yields CASSYVRTSGSYNEQFF.

With respect to this clonotype: A single base separates this from a much larger clone, so it may be a read error. The rearrangement joins TRBV5-6 to TRBJ2-5; TRBD1 aligns across 10 bases. From germline, CDR1 is SGHDT and CDR2 YYEEEE. The CDR3 spans 17 residues. CDR3 region: CTSSLGGATGGLETQYF. The CDR3 DNA sequence: TGTACCAGCAGCTTGGGGGGGGCGACAGGGGGCTTAGAGACCCAGTACTTC.

This clonotype counts as large. J is TRBJ2-2 and V is TRBV28, with TRBD1 matching 7 bases. V trimming: 1 base; J trimming: 2 bases; junction bases outside the gene matches: 7. The V gene's germline CDR1 is MDHEN and CDR2 SYDVKM. CDR3 length: 17 residues. CDR3 residues: CASSLFNTGDNTGELFF. CDR3 in DNA: TGTGCCAGCAGTTTATTTAACACAGGGGACAACACCGGGGAGCTGTTTTTT. Together with reference TRBV28 and TRBJ2-2, the CDR3 gives the full variable domain: DVKVTQSSRYLVKRTGEKVFLECVQDMDHENMFWYRQDPGLGLRLIYFSYDVKMKEKGDIPEGYSVSREKKERFSLILESASTNQTSMYLCASSLFNTGDNTGELFFGEGSRLTVL.

As to this clonotype: An end of the junction does not agree with germline; a read error may underlie this. The rearrangement links TRBV2 to TRBJ2-1; 10 bases agree with TRBD2. The CDR3 is 10 amino acids. From germline, CDR1 is SNHLY and CDR2 FYNNEI. The CDR3 DNA follows: TGTGCCAGCAGCCTAGCGGGGGTTGCATTC. It is translated as CASSLAGVAF.

Sample share makes this clonotype medium-sized. This chain links TRBV28 with TRBJ1-5, with a tentative D call TRBD1 (6 bases). Trimming stripped 5 bases from V and 4 bases from J, with 21 bases between. The CDR3 consists of 17 residues. The germline V gene has CDR1 MDHEN and CDR2 SYDVKM. The CDR3 here is CASSRLMGGAKNQPQHF. The CDR3 DNA follows: TGTGCCAGCAGTCGCTTAATGGGGGGGGCCAAAAATCAGCCCCAGCATTTT.

The rearrangement joins TRBV28 to TRBJ2-7, with 9 bases lining up with TRBD1. This CDR3 comprises 14 residues. J lost 5 bases, V lost 3 bases, and 5 bases had no gene match. Germline V lookup: CDR1 MDHEN, CDR2 SYDVKM. CDR3 sequence (DNA): TGTGCCAGCAGTTTCCGGGACAGGGTAGACGAGCAGTACGTC. This translates into CASSFRDRVDEQYV.